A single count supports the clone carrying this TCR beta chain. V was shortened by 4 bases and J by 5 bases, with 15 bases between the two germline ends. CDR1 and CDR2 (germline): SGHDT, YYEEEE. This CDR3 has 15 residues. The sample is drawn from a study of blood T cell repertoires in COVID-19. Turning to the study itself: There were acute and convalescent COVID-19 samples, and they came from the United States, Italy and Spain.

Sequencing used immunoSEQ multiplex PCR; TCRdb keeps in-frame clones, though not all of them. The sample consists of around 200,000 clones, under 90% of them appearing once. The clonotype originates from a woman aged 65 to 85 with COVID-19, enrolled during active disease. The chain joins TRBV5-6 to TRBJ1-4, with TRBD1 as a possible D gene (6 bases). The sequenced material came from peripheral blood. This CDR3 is CASSISGALNEKLFF. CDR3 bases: TGTGCCAGCAGCATTTCAGGGGCCCTAAATGAAAAACTGTTTTTT.